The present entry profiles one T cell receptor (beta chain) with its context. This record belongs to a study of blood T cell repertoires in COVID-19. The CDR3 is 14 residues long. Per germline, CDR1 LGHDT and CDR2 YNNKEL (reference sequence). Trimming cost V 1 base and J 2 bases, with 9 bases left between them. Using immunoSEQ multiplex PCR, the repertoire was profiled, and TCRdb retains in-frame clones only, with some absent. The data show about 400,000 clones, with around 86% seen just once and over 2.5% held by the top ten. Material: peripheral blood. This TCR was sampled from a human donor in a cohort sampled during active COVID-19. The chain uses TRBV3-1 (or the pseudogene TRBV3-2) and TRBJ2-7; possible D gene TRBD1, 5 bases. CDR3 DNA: TGTGCCAGCAGCCAAGTGGACACTCCCTACGAGCAGTACTTC. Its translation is CASSQVDTPYEQYF.